The sequence of this TCR beta chain was determined in a study of T-cell reconstitution after alpha-beta-depleted transplantation in children. Study-wide results and limits: Several hundred expanded graft clones reportedly supplied alpha-beta T cells about two months after transplant. Diversity and T-cell counts at one year after transplant derived mostly from new T cells. Some patients' high day-60 TCRbeta diversity was attributed to recipient cells surviving conditioning.

The CDR3 covers 15 residues. CDR1 is SGHAT and CDR2 is FQNNGV in the germline V gene. Trimming removed 3 bases at V and 5 bases at J, with 16 bases between. The TCRbeta library incorporated unique molecular identifiers. TCRdb redid the calling of the PCR reads with MiXCR, one entry per CDR3 protein. The table includes around 800,000 distinct CDR3 sequences, 16% detected once. This clonotype has just a few counts. Antigen: not known. V and J are TRBV11-2 and TRBJ1-1; D is perhaps TRBD1 (6 bases). The sequence was collected from a male patient between 5 and 17 years old who had a stem cell transplant for acute lymphoblastic leukemia, so the T cells may come from the graft donor. The material sequenced was PBMCs, mostly from graft donor cells, taken 360 days after TCRalphabeta/CD19-depleted stem cell transplant. The CDR3 sequence: CASSLPWGQGTEAFF. For the CDR3, the DNA is TGTGCCAGCAGCTTGCCTTGGGGACAAGGGACTGAAGCTTTCTTT.